This note documents a single TCR beta chain sequence. Germline loops: CDR1 MNHNS, CDR2 SASEGT. The V and J ends lost 0 bases and 3 bases respectively, with 9 bases between them. The CDR3 loop spans 14 amino acids. These data come from a study of cytomegalovirus exposure and HLA in healthy donors. Both 60 Vbeta primers and 13 Jbeta primers went into the PCR. Generated by immunoSEQ multiplex PCR, the TCRdb table keeps only in-frame clones and is missing some. In the table there are around 98,000 clones, about 81% of which are singletons. This sequence originates from a middle-aged man in good health and CMV-seronegative. The V call is TRBV6-1, the J call TRBJ2-7; TRBD2 is a possible D gene (6 bases). Sequencing used PBMCs. CDR3 protein: CASSEARGSYEQYF. The DNA of the CDR3 is TGTGCCAGCAGTGAAGCGCGGGGCAGCTACGAGCAGTACTTC.